One T cell receptor beta chain is described in this entry. The sample originates from a study of cytomegalovirus exposure and HLA in healthy donors. 60 Vbeta and 13 Jbeta primers were used in PCR. Clones were read by immunoSEQ multiplex PCR, and TCRdb kept only the in-frame ones, dropping some. This table holds 90,000 or so clones, 75% to 85% found once. The material sequenced was PBMCs. The sequence was obtained from a man aged 25 to 45 in good health and CMV-seropositive.

The CDR3 region is CASSYQTETYEQYF. CDR3 DNA sequence: TGTGCCAGCAGTTACCAGACAGAAACCTACGAGCAGTACTTC. The chain combines TRBV6-5 with TRBJ2-7; D might be TRBD1 (5 bases). Germline V gives CDR1 MNHEY, CDR2 SVGAGI. The CDR3 spans 14 residues. Between the trimmed V and J ends, which lost 2 bases and 2 bases, there was a span of 10 bases.